These T cell receptor beta chains were read from a single sample in a study of identical twins. One entry per CDR3 protein, called by TCRdb with MiXCR from the 5' RACE reads. The sample yields some 240,000 distinct CDR3 sequences, roughly 10% seen once. The sequenced sample consisted of memory T cells sorted from blood. The receptors shown here come from a man in his fifties or sixties in good health. Both conserved end residues are part of each CDR3. The D gene is left open where the match is weak. Only some rows state a clone size, as once, few, many or a class for expanded clones.

clone_size,v_call,d_call,j_call,cdr3_aa,cdr3_nt
few,TRBV20-1,TRBD2,TRBJ2-7,CSARHSAGGLYEQYF,TGCAGTGCCCGTCACTCGGCGGGAGGCCTCTACGAGCAGTACTTC
few,TRBV20-1,TRBD1,TRBJ1-1,CSARGAGGRLNTEAFF,TGCAGTGCTAGAGGGGCAGGGGGAAGGCTGAACACTGAAGCTTTCTTT
many,TRBV4-3,.,TRBJ1-1,CASSHSPGTPWNTEAFF,TGCGCCAGCAGCCATTCCCCGGGGACACCTTGGAACACTGAAGCTTTCTTT
many,TRBV5-1,.,TRBJ1-1,CASHPDGSNTEAFF,TGCGCCAGCCATCCGGACGGTTCGAACACTGAAGCTTTCTTT
many,TRBV6-2/TRBV6-3,TRBD2,TRBJ2-3,CASSRLAGGTDTQYF,TGTGCCAGCAGTCGACTAGCGGGAGGCACAGATACGCAGTATTTT
few,TRBV5-1,.,TRBJ2-3,CASSLSPGDTQYF,TGCGCCAGCAGCTTGAGTCCCGGAGATACGCAGTATTTT
many,TRBV20-1,.,TRBJ1-1,CSAIHNTEAFF,TGCAGTGCTATTCATAACACTGAAGCTTTCTTT
many,TRBV2,.,TRBJ2-5,CASSVAETQYF,TGTGCCAGCAGTGTCGCGGAGACCCAGTACTTC
few,TRBV7-2,.,TRBJ1-5,CASSSKVNQPQHF,TGTGCCAGCAGCTCTAAGGTTAATCAGCCCCAGCATTTT
many,TRBV20-1,.,TRBJ1-5,CSARDGSRPQHF,TGCAGTGCTAGAGACGGAAGTCGGCCCCAGCATTTT
few,TRBV5-8,.,TRBJ2-3,CASSLNEVDTQYF,TGTGCCAGCAGCTTGAATGAGGTAGATACGCAGTATTTT
few,TRBV11-1,.,TRBJ2-1,CASSLWSGRGGNEQFF,TGTGCCAGCAGCTTATGGTCCGGCAGGGGAGGCAATGAGCAGTTCTTC
many,TRBV3-1,TRBD1,TRBJ2-3,CASSQDRARDTQYF,TGTGCCAGCAGCCAGGACAGGGCCAGAGATACGCAGTATTTT
.,TRBV6-2/TRBV6-3,.,TRBJ1-2,CASSYSSQARTYTF,TGTGCCAGCAGTTACTCGTCACAGGCCAGAACCTACACCTTC
many,TRBV27,.,TRBJ2-7,CASSLWGETGEQYF,TGTGCCAGCAGTTTGTGGGGGGAAACGGGCGAGCAGTACTTC
.,TRBV2,.,TRBJ2-2,CASRSRTTGELFF,TGTGCCAGCAGGTCCCGAACAACCGGGGAGCTGTTTTTT
few,TRBV6-2/TRBV6-3,TRBD2,TRBJ2-3,CASSYLSGGAADTQYF,TGTGCCAGCAGTTACCTTAGCGGGGGGGCGGCAGATACGCAGTATTTT
few,TRBV20-1,TRBD2,TRBJ2-1,CSRTSGNNEQFF,TGCAGCCGGACTAGCGGGAACAATGAGCAGTTCTTC
.,TRBV20-1,.,TRBJ2-5,CSASLLGETQYF,TGCAGTGCCTCACTACTGGGAGAGACCCAGTACTTC
.,TRBV9,TRBD1,TRBJ2-7,CASSVGPGQNNYEQYF,TGTGCCAGCAGCGTAGGACCGGGACAGAACAACTACGAGCAGTACTTC
few,TRBV18,.,TRBJ1-1,CASSPPGWTEAFF,TGTGCCAGCTCCCCTCCGGGTTGGACTGAAGCTTTCTTT
.,TRBV28,TRBD2,TRBJ2-1,CASSSLLADYNEQFF,TGTGCCAGCAGTTCCTTACTAGCGGATTACAATGAGCAGTTCTTC
few,TRBV7-2,TRBD1,TRBJ1-3,CASSAQGARGNTIYF,TGTGCCAGCAGCGCCCAGGGGGCGCGGGGAAACACCATATATTTT
few,TRBV20-1,.,TRBJ2-4,CSARDLTNIQYF,TGCAGTGCTAGAGATCTCACAAACATTCAGTACTTC
.,TRBV6-1,.,TRBJ1-5,CASSEALSGGGQPQHF,TGTGCCAGCAGTGAAGCGCTGAGTGGAGGCGGTCAGCCCCAGCATTTT
many,TRBV6-1,.,TRBJ1-1,CASSRQGLNTEAFF,TGTGCCAGCAGTCGTCAAGGCTTGAACACTGAAGCTTTCTTT
many,TRBV20-1,.,TRBJ2-2,CSARDDRSTGELFF,TGCAGTGCTAGAGACGACAGGAGCACCGGGGAGCTGTTTTTT